This T cell receptor (beta chain) is drawn from a study of cytomegalovirus exposure and HLA in healthy donors. Whole-study findings and limits: Excluded were some V segments that proved indistinguishable, including TRBV6-2 and TRBV6-3. For cytomegalovirus status, the classifier reportedly gave diagnoses with high specificity and sensitivity. The investigators catalogued some 160 TCR beta chains as cytomegalovirus-associated.

Details on this clone: Antigen: not known.

PCR involved 60 Vbeta and 13 Jbeta primers. Using immunoSEQ multiplex PCR, the repertoire was profiled, and TCRdb retains in-frame clones only, with some absent. The data contain fewer than 200,000 clones, around 82% of them seen just once; the ten biggest clones take up around a tenth. The CDR3 is 13 amino acids. Trimming shortened V by 5 bases and J by 6 bases, and 11 bases separated the two germline ends. Germline-derived CDR1 and CDR2 are SGHTA and FQGTGA. The receptor was isolated from a man aged 50 or older in good health and CMV-seropositive. The V and J genes are TRBV7-3 and TRBJ2-1, with a weak D call TRBD2 (6 bases). Sequencing was performed on PBMCs. CDR3 nucleotide sequence: TGTGCCAGCAGCGCAGGACTACCCAATGAGCAGTTCTTC. Translating it yields CASSAGLPNEQFF.